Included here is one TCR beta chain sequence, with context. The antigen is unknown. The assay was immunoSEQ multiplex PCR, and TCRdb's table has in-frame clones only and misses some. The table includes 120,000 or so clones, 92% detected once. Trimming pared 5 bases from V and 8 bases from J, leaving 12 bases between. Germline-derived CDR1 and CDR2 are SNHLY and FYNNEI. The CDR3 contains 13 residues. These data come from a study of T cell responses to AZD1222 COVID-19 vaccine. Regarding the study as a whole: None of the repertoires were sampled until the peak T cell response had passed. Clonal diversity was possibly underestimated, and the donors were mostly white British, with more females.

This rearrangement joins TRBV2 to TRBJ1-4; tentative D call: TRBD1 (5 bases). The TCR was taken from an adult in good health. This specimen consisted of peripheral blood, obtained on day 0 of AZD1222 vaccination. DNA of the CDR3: TGTGCCAGCAGTAGGGGCCAAGGGGAAAAACTGTTTTTT. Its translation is CASSRGQGEKLFF.